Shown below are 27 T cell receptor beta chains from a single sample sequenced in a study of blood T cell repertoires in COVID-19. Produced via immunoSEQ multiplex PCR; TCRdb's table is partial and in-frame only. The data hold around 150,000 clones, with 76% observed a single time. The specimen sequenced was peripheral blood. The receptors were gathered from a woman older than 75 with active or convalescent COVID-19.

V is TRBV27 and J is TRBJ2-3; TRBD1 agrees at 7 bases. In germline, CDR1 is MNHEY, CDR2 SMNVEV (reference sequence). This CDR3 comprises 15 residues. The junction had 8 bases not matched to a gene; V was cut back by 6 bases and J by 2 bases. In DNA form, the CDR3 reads TGTGCCAGCAGCGAGATGGACAGGTTCACAGATACGCAGTATTTT. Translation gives CASSEMDRFTDTQYF.

Here the CDR3 DNA reads TGTGCCAGCAGCTCACTCGGGTATGGCTACACCTTC. Protein product: CASSSLGYGYTF. This chain links TRBV7-9 with TRBJ1-2, with no clear D. Per the germline V gene, CDR1 is SEHNR and CDR2 is FQNEAQ (reference sequence). Deletions cut 4 bases from V and 5 bases from J, with 8 bases between. This CDR3 has 12 residues. The whole variable domain, filled in from reference TRBV7-9 and TRBJ1-2, reads DTGVSQNPRHKITKRGQNVTFRCDPISEHNRLYWYRQTLGQGPEFLTYFQNEAQLEKSRLLSDRFSAERPKGSFSTLEIQRTEQGDSAMYLCASSSLGYGYTFGSGTRLTVV.

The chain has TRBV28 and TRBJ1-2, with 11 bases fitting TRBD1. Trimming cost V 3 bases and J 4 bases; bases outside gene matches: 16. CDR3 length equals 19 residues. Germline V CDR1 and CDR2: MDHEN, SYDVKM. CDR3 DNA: TGTGCCAGCAGTTTCGGATGGACAGGGGGCGGGGGCGTTGCCTATGGCTACACCTTC. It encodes CASSFGWTGGGGVAYGYTF.

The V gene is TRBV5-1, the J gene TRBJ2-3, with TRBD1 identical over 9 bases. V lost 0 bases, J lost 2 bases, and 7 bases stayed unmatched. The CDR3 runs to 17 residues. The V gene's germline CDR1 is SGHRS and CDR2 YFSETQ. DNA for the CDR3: TGCGCCAGCAGCTTGGGCCCCGGGACAGGGCACACAGATACGCAGTATTTT. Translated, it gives CASSLGPGTGHTDTQYF.

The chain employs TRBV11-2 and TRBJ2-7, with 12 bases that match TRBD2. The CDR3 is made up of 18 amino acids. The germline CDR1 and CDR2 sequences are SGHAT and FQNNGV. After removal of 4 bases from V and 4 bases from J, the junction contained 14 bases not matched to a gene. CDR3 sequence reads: CASSSNPGLAGIGYEQYF. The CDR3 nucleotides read TGTGCCAGCAGCTCCAATCCTGGACTAGCGGGGATAGGGTACGAGCAGTACTTC.

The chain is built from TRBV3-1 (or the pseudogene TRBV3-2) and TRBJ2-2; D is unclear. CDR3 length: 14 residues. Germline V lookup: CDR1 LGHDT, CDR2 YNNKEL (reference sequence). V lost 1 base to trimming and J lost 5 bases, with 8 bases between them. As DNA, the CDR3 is TGTGCCAGCAGCCAAGGTACAGTGACCGGGGAGCTGTTTTTT. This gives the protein CASSQGTVTGELFF.

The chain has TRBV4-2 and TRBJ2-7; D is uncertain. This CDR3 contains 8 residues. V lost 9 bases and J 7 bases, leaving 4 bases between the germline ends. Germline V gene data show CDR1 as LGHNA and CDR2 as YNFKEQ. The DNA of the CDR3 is TGTGCCAGGTCAGAGCAGTACTTC. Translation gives CARSEQYF.

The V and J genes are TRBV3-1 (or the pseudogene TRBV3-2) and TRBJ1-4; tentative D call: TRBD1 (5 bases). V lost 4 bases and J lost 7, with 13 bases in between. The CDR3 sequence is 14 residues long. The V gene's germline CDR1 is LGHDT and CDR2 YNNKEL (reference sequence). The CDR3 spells CASSLQRDREKLFF. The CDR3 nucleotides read TGTGCCAGCAGCCTACAGCGGGACCGTGAAAAACTGTTTTTT.

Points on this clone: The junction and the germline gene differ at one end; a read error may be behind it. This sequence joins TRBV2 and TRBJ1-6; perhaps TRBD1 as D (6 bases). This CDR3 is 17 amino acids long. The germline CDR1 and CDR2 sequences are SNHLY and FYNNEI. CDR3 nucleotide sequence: TGTGCCAGCAATGAAATTGGTAAGAGGACAGCCCCTTCACCCCTCCACTTT. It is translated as CASNEIGKRTAPSPLHF.

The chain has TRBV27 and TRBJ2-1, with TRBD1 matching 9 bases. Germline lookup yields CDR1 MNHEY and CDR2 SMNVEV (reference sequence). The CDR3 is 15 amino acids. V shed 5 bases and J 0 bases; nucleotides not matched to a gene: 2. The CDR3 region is CASSMTGGSYNEQFF. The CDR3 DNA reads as TGTGCCAGCAGTATGACAGGGGGCTCCTACAATGAGCAGTTCTTC.

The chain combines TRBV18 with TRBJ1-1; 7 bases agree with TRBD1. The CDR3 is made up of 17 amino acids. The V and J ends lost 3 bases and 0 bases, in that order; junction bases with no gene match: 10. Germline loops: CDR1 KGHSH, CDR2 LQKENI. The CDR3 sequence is CASSPFPGQRMNTEAFF. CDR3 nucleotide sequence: TGTGCCAGCTCACCCTTCCCGGGACAGAGAATGAACACTGAAGCTTTCTTT.

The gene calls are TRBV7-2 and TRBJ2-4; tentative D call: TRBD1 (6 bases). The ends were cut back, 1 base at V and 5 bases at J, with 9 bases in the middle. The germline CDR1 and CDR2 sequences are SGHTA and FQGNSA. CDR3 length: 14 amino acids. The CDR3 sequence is CASSLVTGENIQYF. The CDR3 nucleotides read TGTGCCAGCAGCTTAGTGACAGGAGAAAACATTCAGTACTTC. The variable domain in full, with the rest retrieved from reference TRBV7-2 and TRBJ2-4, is GAGVSQSPSNKVTEKGKDVELRCDPISGHTALYWYRQSLGQGLEFLIYFQGNSAPDKSGLPSDRFSAERTGGSVSTLTIQRTQQEDSAVYLCASSLVTGENIQYFGAGTRLSVL.

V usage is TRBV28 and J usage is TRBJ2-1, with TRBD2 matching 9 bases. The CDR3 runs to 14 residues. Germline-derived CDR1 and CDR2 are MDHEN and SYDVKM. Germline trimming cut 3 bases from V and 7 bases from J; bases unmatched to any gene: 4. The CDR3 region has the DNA TGTGCCAGCAGTTTGGAGCGGGGGGTGAATGAGCAGTTCTTC. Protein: CASSLERGVNEQFF.

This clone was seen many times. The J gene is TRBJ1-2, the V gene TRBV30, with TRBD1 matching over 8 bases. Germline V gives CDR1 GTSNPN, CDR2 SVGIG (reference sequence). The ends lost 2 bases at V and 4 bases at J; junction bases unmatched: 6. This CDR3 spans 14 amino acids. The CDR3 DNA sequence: TGTGCCTGGAGTAGAGACAGGGGCGCCTATGGCTACACCTTC. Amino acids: CAWSRDRGAYGYTF.

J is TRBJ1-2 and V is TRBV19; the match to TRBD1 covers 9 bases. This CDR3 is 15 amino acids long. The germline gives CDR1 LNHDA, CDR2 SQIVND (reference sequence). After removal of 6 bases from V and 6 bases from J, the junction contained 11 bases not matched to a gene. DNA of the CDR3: TGTGCCAGTAGGTCTGGGACAGGGTCATGGGATGGCTACACCTTC. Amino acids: CASRSGTGSWDGYTF.

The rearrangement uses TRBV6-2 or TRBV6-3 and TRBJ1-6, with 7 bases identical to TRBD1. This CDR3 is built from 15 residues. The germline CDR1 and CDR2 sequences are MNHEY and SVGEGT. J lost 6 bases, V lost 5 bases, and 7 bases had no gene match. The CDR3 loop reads CASSTRTGPNSPLHF. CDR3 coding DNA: TGTGCCAGCAGTACTCGGACAGGACCTAATTCACCCCTCCACTTT.

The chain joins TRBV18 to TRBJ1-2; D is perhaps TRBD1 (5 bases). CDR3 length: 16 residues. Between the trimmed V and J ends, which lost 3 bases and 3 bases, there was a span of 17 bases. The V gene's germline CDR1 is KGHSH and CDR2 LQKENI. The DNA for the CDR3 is TGTGCCAGCTCACCTCCACTTGCATGGGGCGACTATGGCTACACCTTC. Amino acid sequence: CASSPPLAWGDYGYTF.

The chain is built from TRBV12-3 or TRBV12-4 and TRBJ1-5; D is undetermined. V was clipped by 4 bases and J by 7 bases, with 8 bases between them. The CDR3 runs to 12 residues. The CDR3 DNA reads TGTGCCAGCAGTTCTTGGGCCCAGCCCCAGCATTTT. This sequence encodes CASSSWAQPQHF.

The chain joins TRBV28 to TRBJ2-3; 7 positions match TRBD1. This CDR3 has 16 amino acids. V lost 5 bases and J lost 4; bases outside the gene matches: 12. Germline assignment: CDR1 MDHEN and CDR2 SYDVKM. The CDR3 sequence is CASSIRDSIIADTQYF. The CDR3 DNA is TGTGCCAGCAGTATCCGGGACAGTATAATAGCAGATACGCAGTATTTT.

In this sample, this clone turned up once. CDR3 in DNA: TGTGCCAGCTCACTAAAGACAGGGATTGACACTGAAGCTTTCTTT. Translated, it gives CASSLKTGIDTEAFF. The rearrangement joins TRBV18 to TRBJ1-1; 7 bases align to TRBD1. CDR3 size: 15 residues. Trimming removed 4 bases from V and 3 bases from J; junction bases left unmatched: 8. CDR1 and CDR2 (germline): KGHSH, LQKENI.

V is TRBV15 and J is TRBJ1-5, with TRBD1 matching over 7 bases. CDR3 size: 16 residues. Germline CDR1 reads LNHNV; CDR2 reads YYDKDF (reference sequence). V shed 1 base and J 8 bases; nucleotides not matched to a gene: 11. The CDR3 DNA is TGTGCCACCAGCAGAGGAGGGGGCGTAAAAGTAAAGCCCCAGCATTTT. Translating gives CATSRGGGVKVKPQHF.

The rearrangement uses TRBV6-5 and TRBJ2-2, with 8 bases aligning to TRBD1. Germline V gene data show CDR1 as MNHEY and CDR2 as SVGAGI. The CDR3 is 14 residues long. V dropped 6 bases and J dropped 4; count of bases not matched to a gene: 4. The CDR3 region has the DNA TGTGCCAGCAGACTCGACAGGGGCACCGGGGAGCTGTTTTTT. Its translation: CASRLDRGTGELFF.

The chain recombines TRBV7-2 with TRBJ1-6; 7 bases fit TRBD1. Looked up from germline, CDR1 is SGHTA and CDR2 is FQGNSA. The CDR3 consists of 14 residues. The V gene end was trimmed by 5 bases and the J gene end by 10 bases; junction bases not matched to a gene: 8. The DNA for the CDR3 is TGTGCCAGCAGCCTCGGACAGGTCGACTCACCCCTCCACTTT. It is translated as CASSLGQVDSPLHF.

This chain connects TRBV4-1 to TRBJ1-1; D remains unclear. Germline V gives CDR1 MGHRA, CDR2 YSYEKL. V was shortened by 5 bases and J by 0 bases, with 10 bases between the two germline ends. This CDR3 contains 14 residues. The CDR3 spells CASSYYSVNTEAFF. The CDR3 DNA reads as TGCGCCAGCAGCTACTATTCTGTGAACACTGAAGCTTTCTTT.

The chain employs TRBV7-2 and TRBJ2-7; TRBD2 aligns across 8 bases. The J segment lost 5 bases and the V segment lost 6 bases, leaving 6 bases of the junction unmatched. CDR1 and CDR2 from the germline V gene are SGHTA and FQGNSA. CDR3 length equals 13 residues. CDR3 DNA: TGTGCCAGCAGTTGGGGACTAGTGAACGAGCAGTACTTC. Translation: CASSWGLVNEQYF.

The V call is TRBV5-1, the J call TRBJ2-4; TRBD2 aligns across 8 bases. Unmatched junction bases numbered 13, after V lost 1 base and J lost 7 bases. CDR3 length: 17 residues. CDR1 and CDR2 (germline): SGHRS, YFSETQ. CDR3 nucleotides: TGCGCCAGCAGCTTGTTTAGTTCCGGGACTAGTCGCAACATTCAGTACTTC. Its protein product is CASSLFSSGTSRNIQYF. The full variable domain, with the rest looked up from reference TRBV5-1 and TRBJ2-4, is KAGVTQTPRYLIKTRGQQVTLSCSPISGHRSVSWYQQTPGQGLQFLFEYFSETQRNKGNFPGRFSGRQFSNSRSEMNVSTLELGDSALYLCASSLFSSGTSRNIQYFGAGTRLSVL.

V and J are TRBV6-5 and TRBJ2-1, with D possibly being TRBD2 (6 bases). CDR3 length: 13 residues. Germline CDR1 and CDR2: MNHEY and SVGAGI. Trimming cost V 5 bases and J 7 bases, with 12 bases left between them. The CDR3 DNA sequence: TGTGCCAGCAGTCGGGGGTTGTGGAATGAGCAGTTCTTC. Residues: CASSRGLWNEQFF.